The next 25 T cell receptor beta chains were all read from a single sample in a study of blood T cells in healthy people across ages. The authors ran a second PCR of roughly 6 to 11 cycles using a sample-barcoded 5' primer and a J-beta primer mix. TCRdb re-called the 5' RACE reads with MiXCR, one entry per CDR3 protein. The sample has over 500,000 distinct CDR3 sequences; over 25% are singletons. The data were also submitted as part of a second study, on T cells of mothers and their children.

The sample was blood. The receptors were gathered from a boy aged 2-9 years in good health.

The chain links TRBV27 to TRBJ2-1; no reliable D call. CDR1 is MNHEY, CDR2 SMNVEV, per germline (reference sequence). This CDR3 is built from 13 residues. The V gene lost 7 bases and the J gene lost 8 bases, with 15 bases spanning the gap. The CDR3 DNA follows: TGTGCCAGCAAGGGCCATAATGAGGATGAGCAGTTCTTC. This translates into CASKGHNEDEQFF.

This clonotype was picked up a small number of times. The chain recombines TRBV20-1 with TRBJ1-4; possibly TRBD1 for D (5 bases). The CDR3 sequence is 14 residues long. The V end lost 4 bases, the J end lost 4 bases, and 13 bases lay between the germline ends. CDR1 and CDR2 (germline): DFQATT, SNEGSKA (reference sequence). CDR3 bases: TGCAGTGCTAACCAGGGAGGGTTTAATGAAAAACTGTTTTTT. This sequence encodes CSANQGGFNEKLFF.

The V gene is TRBV13, the J gene TRBJ2-5, with unresolved D. Trimming shortened V by 2 bases and J by 5 bases, and 9 bases separated the two germline ends. The length of the CDR3 is 13 residues. Germline CDR1 is PRHDT and CDR2 is FYEKMQ (reference sequence). The CDR3 nucleotides read TGTGCCAGCAGCTTAATAGGGTTGGAGACCCAGTACTTC. Translating gives CASSLIGLETQYF.

This clonotype was counted ten times or more. The rearrangement links TRBV20-1 to TRBJ1-2, with 8 bases identical to TRBD1. Germline V CDR1 and CDR2: DFQATT, SNEGSKA (reference sequence). V lost 5 bases and J lost 3; bases outside the gene matches: 8. The CDR3 spans 14 residues. The CDR3: CSAGDRTGDYGYTF. For the CDR3, the DNA is TGCAGTGCTGGGGACAGGACCGGGGACTATGGCTACACCTTC.

J is TRBJ2-5 and V is TRBV27; a possible D gene is TRBD1 (6 bases). Germline lookup yields CDR1 MNHEY and CDR2 SMNVEV (reference sequence). Trimming stripped 6 bases from V and 5 bases from J, with 13 bases between. The CDR3 sequence is 13 residues long. CDR3 loop: CASRHRVGETQYF. The DNA for the CDR3 is TGTGCCAGCAGACACAGGGTCGGTGAGACCCAGTACTTC.

This clonotype was counted between two and nine times. V and J are TRBV5-1 and TRBJ2-3; D remains unclear. Gene TRBJ1-5 matches the end of the DNA better, so the J call may be wrong. Germline values: CDR1 SGHRS, CDR2 YFSETQ. The CDR3 is made up of 15 amino acids. CDR3 DNA sequence: TGCGCCAGCACCCCAGGACTAGCGGGAGAAGATACGCAGCATTTT. This sequence encodes CASTPGLAGEDTQHF.

The rearrangement joins TRBV7-2 to TRBJ2-1; D is tentatively TRBD1 or TRBD2 (5 bases each). The V gene lost 10 bases and the J gene lost 4 bases, with 20 bases spanning the gap. The CDR3 has 15 residues. Germline CDR1 and CDR2: SGHTA and FQGNSA. The CDR3 region has the DNA TGTGCCACCGATTTCGGGGCTATACCTTACAATGAGCAGTTCTTC. Amino acids: CATDFGAIPYNEQFF. Variable domain in full (rest from reference TRBV7-2 and TRBJ2-1): GAGVSQSPSNKVTEKGKDVELRCDPISGHTALYWYRQSLGQGLEFLIYFQGNSAPDKSGLPSDRFSAERTGGSVSTLTIQRTQQEDSAVYLCATDFGAIPYNEQFFGPGTRLTVL.

This chain links TRBV12-3 or TRBV12-4 with TRBJ2-5; D perhaps matches TRBD1 (6 bases). CDR3 size: 15 residues. V was pared by 1 base and J by 5 bases, with 14 bases between. The CDR3 DNA sequence: TGTGCCAGCAGTTTAGGCCAGGGGCCGGGGGAGACCCAGTACTTC. It encodes CASSLGQGPGETQYF.

The V call is TRBV20-1, the J call TRBJ2-1; no clear D gene. V lost 3 bases and J 0 bases, leaving 9 bases between the germline ends. Germline lookup yields CDR1 DFQATT and CDR2 SNEGSKA (reference sequence). The CDR3 is 14 residues long. The CDR3 spells CSASLPFSYNEQFF. The CDR3 coding sequence is TGCAGTGCTAGCCTTCCTTTCTCCTACAATGAGCAGTTCTTC.

The sample holds many counts of this clonotype. The chain couples TRBV7-9 to TRBJ2-7, with no clear D. The V gene's germline CDR1 is SEHNR and CDR2 FQNEAQ (reference sequence). The V gene lost 6 bases and the J gene lost 2 bases, with 14 bases spanning the gap. This CDR3 is built from 14 residues. This CDR3 is CASSLMGPAYEQYF. In DNA form, the CDR3 reads TGTGCCAGCAGTCTCATGGGTCCTGCCTACGAGCAGTACTTC.

CDR3 loop: CAISGSQLYEQYF. DNA for the CDR3: TGTGCCATCAGTGGGAGTCAGCTATACGAGCAGTACTTC. The chain couples TRBV10-3 to TRBJ2-7; D not certain. V was cut by 4 bases and J by 4 bases, with 11 bases left in between. CDR1 ENHRY and CDR2 SYGVKD come from the germline V gene. This CDR3 spans 13 amino acids.

V usage is TRBV20-1 and J usage is TRBJ2-5, with D possibly matching TRBD1 (7 bases). This CDR3 is built from 15 residues. V lost 3 bases and J lost 0, with 14 bases in between. CDR1 and CDR2 from the germline V gene are DFQATT and SNEGSKA (reference sequence). The CDR3 DNA is TGCAGTGCTAGGGGCAGGGGGGTAGACCAAGAGACCCAGTACTTC. As protein: CSARGRGVDQETQYF.

This clonotype was observed a few times. The chain couples TRBV12-5 to TRBJ2-1, with TRBD2 identical over 11 bases. The germline gives CDR1 LGHNT, CDR2 FRNRAP. This CDR3 has 18 residues. J gave up 5 bases and V 0 bases, and 9 bases lay outside the gene matches. The CDR3 sequence: CASGLVRSGGDFNNEQFF. The CDR3 DNA reads as TGTGCTAGTGGTTTGGTTCGTAGCGGGGGGGACTTTAACAATGAGCAGTTCTTC.

This clonotype occurred a few times. This rearrangement joins TRBV20-1 to TRBJ2-5, with 11 bases matching TRBD2. The last part of the DNA fits TRBJ2-7 better; the J call may be wrong. Germline V gene sequence: CDR1 DFQATT, CDR2 SNEGSKA (reference sequence). The CDR3 is made up of 14 amino acids. The CDR3 bases are TGCAGTGCTAGAGTAGCGGGGGGGCCTTACGAGCAGTACTTC. It codes for CSARVAGGPYEQYF.

The chain links TRBV20-1 to TRBJ1-4; possible D gene TRBD1, 6 bases. The CDR3 has 14 amino acids. The germline V gene encodes CDR1 DFQATT and CDR2 SNEGSKA (reference sequence). Trimming left V 6 bases short and J 7 bases short, with 18 bases between. Here the CDR3 reads CSATLAGVAEKLFF. For the CDR3, the DNA is TGCAGTGCCACCCTCGCAGGGGTCGCTGAAAAACTGTTTTTT.

This clonotype was seen a few times. This chain connects TRBV5-6 to TRBJ2-7; D is unclear. V was trimmed by 0 bases and J by 7 bases, leaving 17 bases between them. The CDR3 spans 15 residues. Germline V lookup: CDR1 SGHDT, CDR2 YYEEEE. CDR3 nucleotide sequence: TGTGCCAGCAGCTTGGAGACTGGCTCAACACTGGAGCAGTACTTC. Amino acid sequence: CASSLETGSTLEQYF.

This clonotype was detected only a few times. The rearrangement links TRBV20-1 to TRBJ2-1; no clear D. CDR3 length: 14 residues. The V and J ends lost 0 bases and 3 bases respectively, with 9 bases between them. Germline V gives CDR1 DFQATT, CDR2 SNEGSKA (reference sequence). DNA for the CDR3: TGCAGTGCTAGAGATAGACTGGACTACAATGAGCAGTTCTTC. It is translated as CSARDRLDYNEQFF.

The chain combines TRBV7-8 with TRBJ2-2, with D possibly being TRBD1 (5 bases). V was clipped by 1 base and J by 5 bases, with 11 bases between them. Germline assignment: CDR1 SGHVS and CDR2 FQNEAQ. The CDR3 totals 15 residues. DNA of the CDR3: TGTGCCAGCAGCTTAGTCCAGGGTAATACCGGGGAGCTGTTTTTT. Its translation: CASSLVQGNTGELFF.

This clonotype was picked up a small number of times. The chain joins TRBV29-1 to TRBJ1-2; weak D call: TRBD1 (6 bases). V was shortened by 3 bases and J by 8 bases, with 13 bases between the two germline ends. Germline V gene data show CDR1 as SQVTM and CDR2 as ANQGSEA. CDR3 length equals 12 residues. For the CDR3, the DNA is TGCAGCGTTGAGGGGCAGGGGAAAGGCTACACCTTC. Encoded protein: CSVEGQGKGYTF.

The J gene is TRBJ1-1, the V gene TRBV7-8; TRBD1 aligns across 12 bases. V shed 8 bases and J 5 bases; nucleotides not matched to a gene: 9. The CDR3 loop spans 15 amino acids. Germline values: CDR1 SGHVS, CDR2 FQNEAQ. CDR3 residues: CASQGTGGFVTEAFF. CDR3 in DNA: TGTGCCAGCCAGGGGACAGGGGGCTTCGTAACTGAAGCTTTCTTT.

The rearrangement uses TRBV7-9 and TRBJ2-7, with D hard to call. Trimming removed 4 bases at V and 2 bases at J, with 15 bases between. The CDR3 has 15 amino acids. Per germline, CDR1 SEHNR and CDR2 FQNEAQ (reference sequence). CDR3 DNA sequence: TGTGCCAGCAGCTCTCTGACGGTTCCGGCCTACGAGCAGTACTTC. Translation: CASSSLTVPAYEQYF. The full variable domain, in which reference TRBV7-9 and TRBJ2-7 provide the parts outside the CDR3, is DTGVSQNPRHKITKRGQNVTFRCDPISEHNRLYWYRQTLGQGPEFLTYFQNEAQLEKSRLLSDRFSAERPKGSFSTLEIQRTEQGDSAMYLCASSSLTVPAYEQYFGPGTRLTVT.

This clonotype was counted a few times. The rearrangement links TRBV10-3 to TRBJ2-7; TRBD1 matches 7 bases. The closer fit of TRBJ2-1 to the DNA end suggests the J call may be wrong. The germline gives CDR1 ENHRY, CDR2 SYGVKD. The CDR3 has 13 amino acids. The CDR3 is CAISPGQPNEQFF. Here the CDR3 DNA reads TGTGCCATCAGCCCGGGACAGCCCAATGAGCAGTTCTTC.

Only a few counts were recorded for this clonotype. The V call is TRBV21-1, the J call TRBJ2-5; TRBD2 is the table's D call, not checked against the DNA. TRBV21-1 counts as a pseudogene. CDR3 size: 16 residues. The CDR3 protein is CASSKEDSGSGETQYF. CDR3 nucleotide sequence: TGTGCCAGCAGCAAAGAGGATAGCGGGAGCGGAGAGACCCAGTACTTC.

The genes are TRBV29-1 and TRBJ2-5, with TRBD2 as a possible D gene (5 bases). The J call may be in error: the DNA end matches TRBJ2-1 better. The CDR3 has 12 residues. Germline V gives CDR1 SQVTM, CDR2 ANQGSEA. CDR3 bases: TGCAGCGTTGAGGACTCCCGGGATGAGCAGTTCTTC. Protein: CSVEDSRDEQFF.

V gene TRBV5-1 combines with J gene TRBJ2-1; possibly TRBD1 or TRBD2 for D (5 bases each). The CDR3 is made up of 12 amino acids. V was cut by 5 bases and J by 7 bases, with 10 bases left in between. Looked up from germline, CDR1 is SGHRS and CDR2 is YFSETQ. The CDR3 loop is CASRWDGNEQFF. As DNA, the CDR3 is TGCGCCAGCAGATGGGACGGAAATGAGCAGTTCTTC.